This passage covers 5 T cell receptor beta chains from one sample sequenced in a study of blood T cell repertoires in COVID-19. TCRdb's table, derived via immunoSEQ multiplex PCR, lists solely in-frame clones and lacks some. The profile covers about 14,000 clones, with around 74% appearing a single time and approximately 40% taken by the ten largest. The sequencing sample was made of peripheral blood. The receptors were gathered from a woman over 75 with acute or convalescent COVID-19.

The V gene is TRBV19, the J gene TRBJ1-2; unclear D gene. Germline loops: CDR1 LNHDA, CDR2 SQIVND (reference sequence). This CDR3 is 14 amino acids long. Trimming took 3 bases from V and 3 from J, leaving 11 bases between them. Here the CDR3 DNA reads TGTGCCAGTAGTATCCAGGCGAGGGACTATGGCTACACCTTC. Amino acid sequence: CASSIQARDYGYTF.

The chain carries TRBV5-1 and TRBJ2-7, with D hard to call. Germline V lookup: CDR1 SGHRS, CDR2 YFSETQ. This CDR3 has 13 residues. V was cut by 4 bases and J by 0 bases, with 8 bases left in between. CDR3 DNA: TGCGCCAGCAGCCCCGCCAGCTCCTACGAGCAGTACTTC. This gives the protein CASSPASSYEQYF.

The gene calls are TRBV15 and TRBJ1-1; D is perhaps TRBD1 (5 bases). V dropped 5 bases and J dropped 6 bases, with 22 bases sitting between them. The CDR3 consists of 16 residues. Germline CDR1 and CDR2: LNHNV and YYDKDF (reference sequence). CDR3 DNA: TGTGCCACCAGCCCTGGATCCAGGGTTCGGTACGCTGAAGCTTTCTTT. It codes for CATSPGSRVRYAEAFF.

The gene calls are TRBV7-9 and TRBJ2-7; 8 bases align to TRBD1. Germline-derived CDR1 and CDR2 are SEHNR and FQNEAQ (reference sequence). Trimming cost V 2 bases and J 2 bases; bases outside gene matches: 5. There are 15 residues in the CDR3. The CDR3 sequence: CASSLSGTGPYEQYF. The CDR3, as DNA: TGTGCCAGCAGCTTATCAGGGACAGGCCCCTACGAGCAGTACTTC.

In this sample, this clone turned up a few times. This rearrangement joins TRBV4-3 to TRBJ2-5, with 9 bases matching TRBD2. The germline gives CDR1 LGHNA, CDR2 YSLEER. J was trimmed by 4 bases and V by 0 bases; bases with no gene match: 6. The CDR3 has 16 residues. The CDR3 here is CASSQESGRGGETQYF. In DNA, the CDR3 is TGCGCCAGCAGCCAAGAGTCGGGGCGGGGGGGAGAGACCCAGTACTTC.